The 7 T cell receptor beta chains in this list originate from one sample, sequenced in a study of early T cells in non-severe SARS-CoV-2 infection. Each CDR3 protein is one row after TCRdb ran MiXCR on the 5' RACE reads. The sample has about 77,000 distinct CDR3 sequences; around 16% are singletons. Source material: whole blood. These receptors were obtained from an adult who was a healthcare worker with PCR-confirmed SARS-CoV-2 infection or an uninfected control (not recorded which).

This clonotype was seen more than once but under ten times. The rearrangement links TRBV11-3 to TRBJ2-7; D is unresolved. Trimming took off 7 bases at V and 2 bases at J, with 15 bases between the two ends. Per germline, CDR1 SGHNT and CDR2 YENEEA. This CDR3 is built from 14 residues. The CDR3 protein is CASKRTDTPYEQYF. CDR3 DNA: TGTGCCAGCAAGAGAACTGATACTCCCTACGAGCAGTACTTC.

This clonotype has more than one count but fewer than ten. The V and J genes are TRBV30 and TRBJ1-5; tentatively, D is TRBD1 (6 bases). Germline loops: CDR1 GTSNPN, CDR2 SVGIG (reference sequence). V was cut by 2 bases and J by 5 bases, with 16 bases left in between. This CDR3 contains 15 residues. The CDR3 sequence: CAWSNGRGFDQPQHF. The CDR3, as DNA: TGTGCCTGGAGTAATGGCAGGGGCTTCGATCAGCCCCAGCATTTT.

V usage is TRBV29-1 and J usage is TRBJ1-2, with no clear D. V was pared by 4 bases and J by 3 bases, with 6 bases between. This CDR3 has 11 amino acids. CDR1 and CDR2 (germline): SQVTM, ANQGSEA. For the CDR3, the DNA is TGCAGCGTTGTTGGGGACTATGGCTACACCTTC. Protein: CSVVGDYGYTF.

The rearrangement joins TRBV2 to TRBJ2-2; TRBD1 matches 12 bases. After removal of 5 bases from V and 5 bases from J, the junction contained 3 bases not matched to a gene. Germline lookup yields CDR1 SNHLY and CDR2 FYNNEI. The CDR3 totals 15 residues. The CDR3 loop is CASSRDRGRTGELFF. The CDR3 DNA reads TGTGCCAGCAGTAGGGACAGGGGGCGGACCGGGGAGCTGTTTTTT.

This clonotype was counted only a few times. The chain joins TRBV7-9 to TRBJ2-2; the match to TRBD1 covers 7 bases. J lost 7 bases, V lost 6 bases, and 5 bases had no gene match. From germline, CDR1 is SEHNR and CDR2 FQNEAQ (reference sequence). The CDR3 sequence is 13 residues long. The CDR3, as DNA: TGTGCCAGCAGACTACAGGGGCGCGGGGAGCTGTTTTTT. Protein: CASRLQGRGELFF.

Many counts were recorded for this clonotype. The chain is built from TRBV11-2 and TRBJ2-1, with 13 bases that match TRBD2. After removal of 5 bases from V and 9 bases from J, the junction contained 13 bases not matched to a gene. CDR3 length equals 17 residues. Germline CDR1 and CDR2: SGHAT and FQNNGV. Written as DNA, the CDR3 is TGTGCCAGCAGCGGGGGACTAGCGGGGACCTGGGAAGGTGAGCAGTTCTTC. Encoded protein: CASSGGLAGTWEGEQFF.

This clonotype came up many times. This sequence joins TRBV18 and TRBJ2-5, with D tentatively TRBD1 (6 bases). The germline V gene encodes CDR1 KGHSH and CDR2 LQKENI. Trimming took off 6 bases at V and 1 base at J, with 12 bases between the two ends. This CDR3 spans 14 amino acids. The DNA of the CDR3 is TGTGCCAGCTCGGCCTACAGGGCCCAAGAGACCCAGTACTTC. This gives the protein CASSAYRAQETQYF.